The 17 T cell receptor beta chains below come from one sample, sequenced in a study of cytomegalovirus exposure and HLA in healthy donors. PCR employed 60 Vbeta and 13 Jbeta primers. The method was immunoSEQ multiplex PCR; TCRdb's version includes in-frame clones alone and lacks a portion of them. Here the sample spans about 150,000 clones, around 81% being singletons. Material for sequencing was PBMCs. These receptors were collected from a woman aged 40 to 50 in good health and CMV-seropositive.

The genes are TRBV6-5 and TRBJ1-2; maybe TRBD1 (5 bases). Trimming left V 1 base short and J 2 bases short, with 14 bases between. The CDR3 is 16 amino acids. CDR1 and CDR2 from the germline V gene are MNHEY and SVGAGI. CDR3 region: CASSYLGVGINYGYTF. The DNA of the CDR3 is TGTGCCAGCAGTTACTTAGGGGTTGGGATCAACTATGGCTACACCTTC.

The chain joins TRBV30 to TRBJ1-2; 10 bases align to TRBD1. There are 14 residues in the CDR3. Germline assignment: CDR1 GTSNPN and CDR2 SVGIG (reference sequence). The V gene end was trimmed by 1 base and the J gene end by 8 bases; junction bases not matched to a gene: 7. The CDR3, as DNA: TGTGCCTGGAGTGCGGGACAGGGGCCGGGCGGCTACACCTTC. This sequence encodes CAWSAGQGPGGYTF.

The CDR3: CAWSVLGVHSSGANVLTF. The CDR3 DNA sequence: TGTGCCTGGAGTGTACTGGGAGTACATAGCTCTGGGGCCAACGTCCTGACTTTC. The chain combines TRBV30 with TRBJ2-6, with D possibly TRBD2 on 5 matching bases. The CDR3 has 18 residues. Germline V lookup: CDR1 GTSNPN, CDR2 SVGIG (reference sequence). V was clipped by 0 bases and J by 0 bases, with 15 bases between them.

The rearrangement links TRBV5-4 to TRBJ2-2; TRBD1 matches 10 bases. In germline, CDR1 is SGHNT, CDR2 YYREEE (reference sequence). There are 17 residues in the CDR3. Trimming at V came to 4 bases and at J to 5 bases, leaving 11 bases not matched to a gene. CDR3 DNA: TGTGCCAGCAGCATGGGGGACAGGGGATTTGGAACCGGGGAGCTGTTTTTT. Protein sequence: CASSMGDRGFGTGELFF.

This sequence joins TRBV5-5 and TRBJ2-1; 8 positions match TRBD2. V was clipped by 3 bases and J by 7 bases; unmatched bases: 12. The CDR3 is 16 residues long. Germline CDR1 and CDR2: SGHKS and YYEKEE (reference sequence). CDR3 DNA: TGTGCCAGCAGCTCCTCTAGCTTCGGGGGGGCAAATGAGCAGTTCTTC. Translated, it gives CASSSSSFGGANEQFF.

The V call is TRBV11-1, the J call TRBJ2-3; a possible D gene is TRBD2 (6 bases). The CDR3 runs 15 residues. The V gene lost 3 bases and the J gene lost 0 bases, with 10 bases spanning the gap. Germline CDR1 reads SGHAT; CDR2 reads FQDESV (reference sequence). The chain's CDR3 is CASSFLAPSTDTQYF. For the CDR3, the DNA is TGTGCCAGCAGCTTTCTAGCGCCAAGCACAGATACGCAGTATTTT.

The rearrangement links TRBV19 to TRBJ2-3; the match to TRBD2 covers 12 bases. After removal of 5 bases from V and 4 bases from J, the junction contained 7 bases not matched to a gene. CDR3 length: 16 amino acids. Germline loops: CDR1 LNHDA, CDR2 SQIVND (reference sequence). CDR3 residues: CASSFRTSGISDTQYF. CDR3 coding DNA: TGTGCCAGTAGTTTCCGGACTAGCGGGATCTCAGATACGCAGTATTTT.

The V gene is TRBV4-1, the J gene TRBJ1-1; 10 nucleotides align to TRBD1. This CDR3 has 16 residues. Trimming at V came to 0 bases and at J to 2 bases, leaving 3 bases not matched to a gene. Germline assignment: CDR1 MGHRA and CDR2 YSYEKL. CDR3 residues: CASSQDRQGANTEAFF. CDR3 bases: TGCGCCAGCAGCCAAGATCGACAGGGGGCTAACACTGAAGCTTTCTTT.

V and J are TRBV7-2 and TRBJ1-2; D remains unclear. The germline V gene has CDR1 SGHTA and CDR2 FQGNSA. With 5 bases removed from V and 3 bases from J, the gap between germline ends came to 4 bases. This CDR3 has 11 amino acids. In DNA, the CDR3 is TGTGCCAGCAGCCTTCACTATGGCTACACCTTC. Translating it yields CASSLHYGYTF.

This rearrangement joins TRBV5-1 to TRBJ2-1; 12 bases agree with TRBD2. V was clipped by 1 base and J by 14 bases; unmatched bases: 10. Germline V gene sequence: CDR1 SGHRS, CDR2 YFSETQ. The CDR3 is 15 residues long. The CDR3 DNA reads as TGCGCCAGCAGCTTGCGAGCTAGCGGGAGGGAGGTCGAGTTCTTC. It encodes CASSLRASGREVEFF.

This chain uses TRBV15 with TRBJ2-7, with D perhaps TRBD1 (6 bases). Between the trimmed V and J ends, which lost 0 bases and 7 bases, there was a span of 10 bases. Germline assignment: CDR1 LNHNV and CDR2 YYDKDF (reference sequence). The CDR3 contains 13 residues. Here the CDR3 DNA reads TGTGCCACCAGCAGAGAAGGGCAGGGGGAGCAGTACTTC. This gives the protein CATSREGQGEQYF.

The V gene is TRBV10-2, the J gene TRBJ1-1; 9 bases are a match to TRBD1. The trim removed 2 bases at V and 4 bases at J, leaving 5 bases unmatched. The CDR3 is 15 amino acids. Germline assignment: CDR1 WSHSY and CDR2 SAAADI. Here the CDR3 reads CASSERTGVGTEAFF. In DNA, the CDR3 is TGCGCCAGCAGTGAGAGGACAGGGGTTGGCACTGAAGCTTTCTTT.

V usage is TRBV10-1 and J usage is TRBJ2-1; D is perhaps TRBD1 (5 bases). Trimming removed 5 bases from V and 2 bases from J, with 10 bases in between. The CDR3 totals 14 residues. Germline CDR1 is WNHNN and CDR2 is SYGVQD (reference sequence). The CDR3 DNA reads as TGCGCCAGCAGTCCAGACAGTACCTACAATGAGCAGTTCTTC. Residues: CASSPDSTYNEQFF.

J is TRBJ2-3 and V is TRBV30; D is possibly TRBD1 (5 bases). Germline loops: CDR1 GTSNPN, CDR2 SVGIG (reference sequence). The CDR3 covers 12 residues. V was pared by 2 bases and J by 4 bases, with 7 bases between. The CDR3: CAWSQGSDTQYF. The CDR3 nucleotides are TGTGCCTGGAGTCAGGGTTCAGATACGCAGTATTTT. Filled out from reference TRBV30 and TRBJ2-3, the complete variable domain reads SQTIHQWPATLVQPVGSPLSLECTVEGTSNPNLYWYRQAAGRGLQLLFYSVGIGQISSEVPQNLSASRPQDRQFILSSKKLLLSDSGFYLCAWSQGSDTQYFGPGTRLTVL.

The rearrangement joins TRBV19 to TRBJ2-6, with D perhaps TRBD2 (5 bases). Trimming took off 10 bases at V and 4 bases at J, with 14 bases between the two ends. In germline, CDR1 is LNHDA, CDR2 SQIVND (reference sequence). CDR3 length equals 14 residues. DNA of the CDR3: TGTGCCACCCGAGAGGGTATGGGGGCCAACGTCCTGACTTTC. Protein product: CATREGMGANVLTF.

This clone was seen just once. The chain carries TRBV4-2 and TRBJ2-3; possibly TRBD2 for D (6 bases). CDR1 LGHNA and CDR2 YNFKEQ come from the germline V gene. The V and J ends lost 4 bases and 2 bases respectively, with 16 bases between them. The CDR3 spans 16 residues. CDR3 region: CASSPLTGLLTDTQYF. DNA for the CDR3: TGTGCCAGCAGCCCTCTGACGGGACTTCTCACAGATACGCAGTATTTT.

This sequence joins TRBV13 and TRBJ2-3; 10 nucleotides match TRBD2. Germline V CDR1 and CDR2: PRHDT, FYEKMQ (reference sequence). Trimming removed 5 bases from V and 6 bases from J; junction bases left unmatched: 11. The CDR3 is 16 amino acids. DNA of the CDR3: TGTGCCAGCAGCCTTTTAGCGGGAGGAGGATCCGATACGCAGTATTTT. Its protein product is CASSLLAGGGSDTQYF.